What follows are 29 T cell receptor beta chains derived from one specimen sequenced in a study of blood T cell repertoires in COVID-19. TCRdb's table, derived via immunoSEQ multiplex PCR, lists solely in-frame clones and lacks some. The sample contains about 130,000 clones, roughly 83% of which appear only once. The material sequenced was peripheral blood. The receptor set was obtained from a woman aged 70-85 years with COVID-19, enrolled during active disease.

The chain employs TRBV6-4 and TRBJ2-2; D remains unclear. V was shortened by 4 bases and J by 4 bases, with 10 bases between the two germline ends. The CDR3 is 14 residues long. Germline V gene sequence: CDR1 MRHNA, CDR2 SNTAGT. The CDR3 reads CASSVRGFTGELFF. In DNA, the CDR3 is TGTGCCAGCAGTGTGCGCGGATTCACCGGGGAGCTGTTTTTT.

The V gene is TRBV7-2, the J gene TRBJ1-2, with D hard to call. The CDR3 loop spans 15 amino acids. V gave up 0 bases and J gave up 4 bases, with 12 bases separating them. Germline V gives CDR1 SGHTA, CDR2 FQGNSA. The CDR3 coding sequence is TGTGCCAGCAGCTTAGCGCGAAGGAGCACCTATGGCTACACCTTC. Its protein product is CASSLARRSTYGYTF. The full variable domain, with the rest looked up from reference TRBV7-2 and TRBJ1-2, is GAGVSQSPSNKVTEKGKDVELRCDPISGHTALYWYRQSLGQGLEFLIYFQGNSAPDKSGLPSDRFSAERTGGSVSTLTIQRTQQEDSAVYLCASSLARRSTYGYTFGSGTRLTVV.

V and J are TRBV7-3 and TRBJ2-5, with a weak D call TRBD1 (5 bases). Germline values: CDR1 SGHTA, CDR2 FQGTGA. V was shortened by 2 bases and J by 1 base, with 11 bases between the two germline ends. The CDR3 runs 15 residues. CDR3 protein: CASSLGRQFQETQYF. The CDR3, as DNA: TGTGCCAGCAGCTTAGGGCGACAGTTCCAAGAGACCCAGTACTTC.

The chain is built from TRBV11-2 and TRBJ2-7; 7 bases match TRBD1. CDR3 length: 15 amino acids. Unmatched junction bases numbered 8, after V lost 4 bases and J lost 2 bases. Germline lookup yields CDR1 SGHAT and CDR2 FQNNGV. The CDR3 here is CASSSPGQPPYEQYF. The CDR3 nucleotides are TGTGCCAGCAGCTCCCCGGGACAGCCACCCTACGAGCAGTACTTC.

The chain joins TRBV7-9 to TRBJ1-5; TRBD1 aligns across 9 bases. The CDR3 is 15 amino acids. Germline values: CDR1 SEHNR, CDR2 FQNEAQ (reference sequence). Germline trimming cut 5 bases from V and 7 bases from J; bases unmatched to any gene: 9. The CDR3 protein is CASSPPGTGIQPQHF. CDR3 DNA sequence: TGTGCCAGCAGCCCTCCCGGGACAGGGATCCAGCCCCAGCATTTT.

CDR3 bases: TGTGCCAGCAGCTCAGTAGGGAGGGTCAATTCACCCCTCCACTTT. Protein: CASSSVGRVNSPLHF. This chain connects TRBV7-8 to TRBJ1-6; D uncertain. Germline CDR1 and CDR2: SGHVS and FQNEAQ. V lost 4 bases and J lost 7, with 14 bases in between. The CDR3 is 15 residues long.

The V and J genes are TRBV11-2 and TRBJ1-4; D possibly corresponds to TRBD1 (5 bases). Trimming removed 5 bases from V and 8 bases from J, with 12 bases in between. The CDR3 is 13 residues long. The germline CDR1 and CDR2 sequences are SGHAT and FQNNGV. In nucleotides, the CDR3 is TGTGCCAGCAGCCCCCGGACAATGGAAAAACTGTTTTTT. This gives the protein CASSPRTMEKLFF.

The V gene is TRBV5-4, the J gene TRBJ2-5, with D possibly being TRBD1 (7 bases). The germline gives CDR1 SGHNT, CDR2 YYREEE (reference sequence). CDR3 length equals 16 residues. Between the trimmed V and J ends, which lost 1 base and 5 bases, there was a span of 18 bases. The CDR3 DNA sequence: TGTGCCAGCAGCTTGTCGACAGGGACCCGGGGGGAGACCCAGTACTTC. Amino acid sequence: CASSLSTGTRGETQYF.

This chain connects TRBV28 to TRBJ1-2, with 7 positions matching TRBD1. Germline loops: CDR1 MDHEN, CDR2 SYDVKM. Trimming at V came to 3 bases and at J to 6 bases, leaving 10 bases not matched to a gene. This CDR3 has 15 residues. CDR3 amino acids: CASSFTGRGGHGYTF. The CDR3 DNA reads TGTGCCAGCAGTTTTACAGGTCGAGGGGGCCATGGCTACACCTTC.

In its sample, this clone was seen once. The genes are TRBV3-1 (or the pseudogene TRBV3-2) and TRBJ2-1; 11 positions match TRBD2. Losses at the gene ends were 4 bases for V and 8 bases for J; bases not matched to a gene: 7. The germline V gene encodes CDR1 LGHDT and CDR2 YNNKEL (reference sequence). The CDR3 runs 15 residues. CDR3 bases: TGTGCCAGCAGCCCCACTAGCGGGGGAGGCGATGAGCAGTTCTTC. Amino acid sequence: CASSPTSGGGDEQFF.

J is TRBJ2-1 and V is TRBV18, with D possibly matching TRBD2 (6 bases). The V gene lost 4 bases and the J gene lost 4 bases, with 8 bases spanning the gap. This CDR3 region has 13 residues. In germline, CDR1 is KGHSH, CDR2 LQKENI. The CDR3 nucleotides are TGTGCCAGCTCACTGGGGGGTTACAATGAGCAGTTCTTC. The encoded protein is CASSLGGYNEQFF. Combining the CDR3 with reference TRBV18 and TRBJ2-1 gives the whole variable domain NAGVMQNPRHLVRRRGQEARLRCSPMKGHSHVYWYRQLPEEGLKFMVYLQKENIIDESGMPKERFSAEFPKEGPSILRIQQVVRGDSAAYFCASSLGGYNEQFFGPGTRLTVL.

This clone has only a few counts. This chain joins TRBV6-5 and TRBJ2-7; D gene uncertain. In germline, CDR1 is MNHEY, CDR2 SVGAGI. The V end was cut by 6 bases, the J end by 6 bases, with 15 bases between. The CDR3 totals 13 residues. CDR3: CASRARSMGEQYF. The CDR3 DNA reads TGTGCCAGCAGGGCCAGGTCGATGGGCGAGCAGTACTTC.

The V and J genes are TRBV5-1 and TRBJ1-6, with D possibly matching TRBD1 (5 bases). The CDR3 covers 14 residues. Germline CDR1 reads SGHRS; CDR2 reads YFSETQ. V lost 1 base and J lost 7, with 9 bases in between. In nucleotides, the CDR3 is TGCGCCAGCAGCTTGACAGGACAAAATTCACCCCTCCACTTT. Protein: CASSLTGQNSPLHF.

The rearrangement links TRBV19 to TRBJ1-6; D gene unclear. V lost 5 bases and J 7 bases, leaving 12 bases between the germline ends. Per germline, CDR1 LNHDA and CDR2 SQIVND (reference sequence). The CDR3 spans 14 residues. This CDR3 is CASSLERENSPLHF. The CDR3, as DNA: TGTGCCAGTAGTTTGGAGCGGGAAAATTCACCCCTCCACTTT. Complete variable domain (other parts from reference TRBV19 and TRBJ1-6): DGGITQSPKYLFRKEGQNVTLSCEQNLNHDAMYWYRQDPGQGLRLIYYSQIVNDFQKGDIAEGYSVSREKKESFPLTVTSAQKNPTAFYLCASSLERENSPLHFGNGTRLTVT.

This clone appeared a single time. The genes are TRBV11-2 and TRBJ2-7; 9 bases align to TRBD1. V dropped 1 base and J dropped 0; count of bases not matched to a gene: 7. The germline gives CDR1 SGHAT, CDR2 FQNNGV. The CDR3 is made up of 17 amino acids. CDR3 nucleotide sequence: TGTGCCAGCAGCTTAGCGTGGGGGACAGGGATCTCCTACGAGCAGTACTTC. It is translated as CASSLAWGTGISYEQYF.

V is TRBV6-4 and J is TRBJ1-2, with TRBD1 as a possible D gene (6 bases). The CDR3 runs to 16 residues. Trimming took 2 bases from V and 5 from J, leaving 18 bases between them. CDR1 and CDR2 (germline): MRHNA, SNTAGT. CDR3 in DNA: TGTGCCAGCAGTGACCCGGGGTGCCCCGACAGGTATGGCTACACCTTC. Protein: CASSDPGCPDRYGYTF.

For this clone: The sample holds other DNA sequences that translate to the same CDR3. The V call is TRBV9, the J call TRBJ1-4, with no clear D. The V end was cut by 0 bases, the J end by 3 bases, with 6 bases between. The CDR3 totals 14 residues. Germline CDR1 and CDR2: SGDLS and YYNGEE. CDR3 loop: CASSVGGPNEKLFF. CDR3 in DNA: TGTGCCAGCAGCGTAGGAGGCCCTAATGAAAAACTGTTTTTT. The whole variable domain, remainder taken from reference TRBV9 and TRBJ1-4, is DSGVTQTPKHLITATGQRVTLRCSPRSGDLSVYWYQQSLDQGLQFLIQYYNGEERAKGNILERFSAQQFPDLHSELNLSSLELGDSALYFCASSVGGPNEKLFFGSGTQLSVL.

The CDR3 reads CASSSHSGKQYF. The CDR3 region has the DNA TGTGCCAGCAGTTCCCATAGCGGGAAGCAGTACTTC. The chain employs TRBV28 and TRBJ2-4; 8 bases map to TRBD2. The length of the CDR3 is 12 residues. Trimming cost V 4 bases and J 13 bases; bases outside gene matches: 6. Per the germline V gene, CDR1 is MDHEN and CDR2 is SYDVKM.

J is TRBJ2-3 and V is TRBV6-5, with TRBD2 matching over 7 bases. Germline V gene data show CDR1 as MNHEY and CDR2 as SVGAGI. J lost 2 bases, V lost 6 bases, and 5 bases had no gene match. The CDR3 length is 14 residues. The CDR3 region has the DNA TGTGCCAGCAGGGAGCGGGGCCCCACAGATACGCAGTATTTT. Translated: CASRERGPTDTQYF.

The V call is TRBV7-9, the J call TRBJ1-2; 10 bases are a match to TRBD1. The junction had 9 bases not matched to a gene; V was cut back by 10 bases and J by 7 bases. Germline V lookup: CDR1 SEHNR, CDR2 FQNEAQ (reference sequence). The CDR3 runs 13 residues. The CDR3 region has the DNA TGTGCCACCGACGGGGGACAGGGGTTTGGCTACACCTTC. This encodes CATDGGQGFGYTF.

The chain links TRBV9 to TRBJ2-1, with 7 bases matching TRBD1. The V gene end was trimmed by 0 bases and the J gene end by 11 bases; junction bases not matched to a gene: 8. CDR3 length: 14 residues. Germline V gene data show CDR1 as SGDLS and CDR2 as YYNGEE. In nucleotides, the CDR3 is TGTGCCAGCAGCGTAGTGGCCCTAGGGGGCCAGCAGTTCTTC. Protein sequence: CASSVVALGGQQFF.

In its sample, this clone was seen a few times. CDR3 in DNA: TGTGCCAGTAGTTCGGGCAGGGGCTATGGCTACACCTTC. Translation gives CASSSGRGYGYTF. The chain recombines TRBV19 with TRBJ1-2; possibly TRBD1 for D (6 bases). The CDR3 spans 13 residues. CDR1 and CDR2 from the germline V gene are LNHDA and SQIVND (reference sequence). Trimming removed 5 bases at V and 4 bases at J, with 11 bases between.

This sequence joins TRBV4-3 and TRBJ1-2; the D gene is possibly TRBD1 (6 bases). Looked up from germline, CDR1 is LGHNA and CDR2 is YSLEER. V gave up 1 base and J gave up 4 bases, with 16 bases separating them. The CDR3 runs to 16 residues. This chain's CDR3 is CASSQARWDTRYGYTF. In nucleotides, the CDR3 is TGCGCCAGCAGCCAAGCGCGATGGGACACCCGCTATGGCTACACCTTC.

This clone was seen a single time. This chain connects TRBV11-2 to TRBJ2-1; 12 bases fit TRBD2. The CDR3 has 17 residues. V was pared by 1 base and J by 2 bases, with 3 bases of the junction left unmatched. Germline values: CDR1 SGHAT, CDR2 FQNNGV. The CDR3 here is CASSLGSSGGAYNEQFF. The CDR3 DNA follows: TGTGCCAGCAGCTTAGGGTCTAGCGGGGGGGCCTACAATGAGCAGTTCTTC.

The chain couples TRBV5-1 to TRBJ1-1; 8 bases are a match to TRBD1. Trimming at V came to 5 bases and at J to 0 bases, leaving 9 bases not matched to a gene. CDR1 is SGHRS and CDR2 is YFSETQ in the germline V gene. There are 16 residues in the CDR3. This chain's CDR3 is CASRPGTGEMNTEAFF. In DNA, the CDR3 is TGCGCCAGCAGACCAGGGACAGGCGAGATGAACACTGAAGCTTTCTTT.

Many counts were recorded for this clone. The chain employs TRBV11-2 and TRBJ2-7, with 12 nucleotides matching TRBD1. The J segment lost 0 bases and the V segment lost 5 bases, leaving 5 bases of the junction unmatched. Germline lookup yields CDR1 SGHAT and CDR2 FQNNGV. The length of the CDR3 is 16 residues. The CDR3 is CASSRTGQGASYEQYF. The CDR3 coding sequence is TGTGCCAGCAGCCGGACGGGACAGGGGGCCTCCTACGAGCAGTACTTC.

The chain joins TRBV4-2 to TRBJ2-2, with D maybe TRBD2 (5 bases). Germline CDR1 and CDR2: LGHNA and YNFKEQ. Trimming stripped 4 bases from V and 3 bases from J, with 12 bases between. This CDR3 has 15 amino acids. The CDR3 sequence is CASSPRASYTGELFF. DNA for the CDR3: TGTGCCAGCAGCCCGCGGGCTTCTTACACCGGGGAGCTGTTTTTT.

The chain combines TRBV5-6 with TRBJ2-2; unclear D gene. CDR3 size: 14 residues. The germline V gene encodes CDR1 SGHDT and CDR2 YYEEEE. V lost 3 bases and J lost 2, with 8 bases in between. The CDR3 DNA reads TGTGCCAGCAGCTATATAGCCAACACCGGGGAGCTGTTTTTT. This sequence encodes CASSYIANTGELFF.

The chain has TRBV9 and TRBJ2-7; D gene uncertain. The CDR3 runs 13 residues. Per the germline V gene, CDR1 is SGDLS and CDR2 is YYNGEE. V lost 4 bases, J lost 3 bases, and 11 bases lay in between. CDR3 sequence reads: CASSKAPLYEQYF. The DNA for the CDR3 is TGTGCCAGCAGCAAAGCCCCTCTCTACGAGCAGTACTTC.